This T cell receptor beta chain came from a study of OX40 agonist ivuxolimab in advanced cancers. Overall study: Ivuxolimab was delivered to patients intravenously every 2 weeks at doses spanning 0.01 to 10 mg/kg. Patients were around 83% male with ages roughly 20 to 90, mean 60. Three patients, one with hepatocellular carcinoma and two with cutaneous melanoma, responded partially.

V lost 4 bases, J lost 3 bases, and 3 bases stayed unmatched. This CDR3 has 14 amino acids. The germline gives CDR1 LNHNV, CDR2 YYDKDF (reference sequence). Sequencing used immunoSEQ multiplex PCR; TCRdb keeps in-frame clones, though not all of them. Of about 90,000 clones in the sample, approximately 90% were seen once. Broader study findings: Circulating CD4+ and CD8+ T cells showed clonal expansion by week 6 at 0.1 to 3.0 mg/kg.

Of note for this clone: The antigen is undetermined.

The chain recombines TRBV15 with TRBJ2-3; TRBD2 agrees at 8 bases. The specimen was CD4+ or CD8+ T cells sorted from blood, collected in a trial of the OX40 agonist ivuxolimab. The sequence was collected from an adult with an advanced solid tumor such as melanoma, head and neck, liver or kidney cancer. The CDR3 spells CATSMGLETDTQYF. Written as DNA, the CDR3 is TGTGCCACCAGCATGGGACTAGAAACAGATACGCAGTATTTT. Together with reference TRBV15 and TRBJ2-3, the CDR3 gives the full variable domain: DAMVIQNPRYQVTQFGKPVTLSCSQTLNHNVMYWYQQKSSQAPKLLFHYYDKDFNNEADTPDNFQSRRPNTSFCFLDIRSPGLGDTAMYLCATSMGLETDTQYFGPGTRLTVL.